Sequencing of this T cell receptor (beta chain) was carried out in a study of Graves' ophthalmopathy and Graves' hyperthyroidism. Overall study context: Absence of ophthalmopathy within 18 months of follow-up defined stable hyperthyroidism.

The CDR3 sequence is 15 residues long. V was shortened by 0 bases and J by 2 bases, with 14 bases between the two germline ends. Germline-derived CDR1 and CDR2 are DFQATT and SNEGSKA (reference sequence). Study-wide results and limits: Ophthalmopathy and stable hyperthyroidism were discriminated by a 13-signature model, with about 91% sensitivity and about 76% specificity.

The study amplified TCR beta CDR3 regions using RNA transcripts. HTBI-primed first-round RT-PCR preceded second-round multiplex PCR. TCRdb redid the calling of the multiplex PCR reads with MiXCR, one entry per CDR3 protein. The sample contains around 520,000 distinct CDR3 sequences, roughly 40% of which appear only once. This clonotype was detected ten times or more. Its antigen is unknown. The rearrangement joins TRBV20-1 to TRBJ2-7; D is ambiguous. The sequenced sample was peripheral blood or thyroid tissue (not recorded which). This sequence was found in an adult man with Graves' hyperthyroidism. DNA for the CDR3: TGCAGTGCTAGAGATTTAAAGGCTACCCCCTACGAGCAGTACTTC. Residues: CSARDLKATPYEQYF.